These T cell receptor beta chains were read from a single sample in a study of T cells in localized non-small cell lung cancer. Some clones are missing from TCRdb's copy, which holds only in-frame ones; the method was immunoSEQ multiplex PCR. The sample has some 2,000 clones, 30% to 35% seen once. The sample here was normal lung tissue next to the tumor, taken before any cancer treatment. These receptors were taken from a male donor aged 60 or older with stage I squamous cell lung carcinoma. Both conserved end residues are part of each CDR3. A D gene is named only where the DNA matches it firmly. The size of a clone is reported for some rows only, either as once, few or many, or as a class for expanded clones.

J gene,D gene,clone size,V gene,CDR3 DNA,CDR3 protein
TRBJ2-3,NA,NA,TRBV19,TGTGCCAGTAGATTTCCATCTTCCGGGACTAGCACAGATACGCAGTATTTT,CASRFPSSGTSTDTQYF
TRBJ2-1,TRBD2,medium-sized,TRBV6-8,TGTGCCAGCAGTACGGGACTAGCGGGAGGCAATGAGCAGTTCTTC,CASSTGLAGGNEQFF
TRBJ2-3,NA,few,TRBV11-3,TGTGCCAGCAGCTTAGAGGGCAGGGGAGGAACAGATACGCAGTATTTT,CASSLEGRGGTDTQYF
TRBJ2-7,TRBD1,medium-sized,TRBV11-3,TGTGCCAGCAGTCCTAGACAGGGAGCCTACGAGCAGTACTTC,CASSPRQGAYEQYF
TRBJ1-5,NA,few,TRBV19,TGTGCCAGTAGCCCGGGAGAAAATCAGCCCCAGCATTTT,CASSPGENQPQHF
TRBJ2-5,TRBD2,NA,TRBV9,TGTGCCAGCAGCCCGCGGGGGGACGGAGGAAGCCAGTACTTC,CASSPRGDGGSQYF
TRBJ1-5,NA,large,TRBV28,TGTGCCAGCCAGGGGTCCCCTAGGGGCAATCAGCCCCAGCATTTT,CASQGSPRGNQPQHF
TRBJ2-3,NA,few,TRBV11-3,TGTGCCAGCAGTAACAGAAGCACTCAAAATACGCAGTATTTT,CASSNRSTQNTQYF
TRBJ2-1,TRBD1,few,TRBV11-3,TGTGCCAGCAGGGGGACAGGGGGCGATCGGTCCTACAATGAGCAGTTCTTC,CASRGTGGDRSYNEQFF
TRBJ1-2,NA,few,TRBV28,TGTGCCAGCAAGACTCAAAGGGGCAACCATGGCTACACCTTC,CASKTQRGNHGYTF
TRBJ2-7,NA,NA,TRBV1,TGCGCCAGCAGCCAAGAACTAAGCGGGATGGAATACGAGCAGTACTTC,CASSQELSGMEYEQYF
TRBJ2-5,TRBD1,medium-sized,TRBV9,TGTGCCAGCAGCGTGGCAACAGGGGTGGAGACCCAGTACTTC,CASSVATGVETQYF
TRBJ1-2,NA,NA,TRBV30,TGTGCCTGTCTAGGGCTGAACTATGGCTACACCTTC,CACLGLNYGYTF
TRBJ2-1,TRBD2,NA,TRBV28,TGTGCCAGCGACTTAGGGAGCGGGACCTCCTACAATGAGCAGTTCTTC,CASDLGSGTSYNEQFF
TRBJ2-5,TRBD1,medium-sized,TRBV11-3,TGTGCCAGCAGCTTCTCAGGGGGCCAAGAGACCCAGTACTTC,CASSFSGGQETQYF
TRBJ2-1,TRBD2,NA,TRBV6-8,TGTGCCAGCAGTTACCTAGCGGGAAGGGATGAGCAGTTCTTC,CASSYLAGRDEQFF
TRBJ2-1,NA,NA,TRBV28,TGTGCCAGCAGTCCTAACGAGGGGAGCTCCTACAATGAGCAGTTCTTC,CASSPNEGSSYNEQFF
TRBJ2-1,TRBD1,NA,TRBV29-1,TGCAGCGTTGAGGCCGACGACAGGGGGACCTATAATGAGCAGTTCTTC,CSVEADDRGTYNEQFF
TRBJ1-1,NA,medium-sized,TRBV11-3,TGTGCCAGCAGCTTAGAAGGGGACTGGGACACTGAAGCTTTCTTT,CASSLEGDWDTEAFF
TRBJ2-7,NA,NA,TRBV19,TGTGCCAGTAGTCCAGGAAGAGAGCAGTACTTC,CASSPGREQYF
TRBJ2-4,NA,NA,TRBV19,TGTGCCAGTAGTGTCTCGGCAGGGCCCCGGAACATTCAGTACTTC,CASSVSAGPRNIQYF
TRBJ2-7,TRBD2,NA,TRBV28,TGTGCCAGCAGTTTAGAAACCGGGAGGGTCTCCTACGAGCAGTACTTC,CASSLETGRVSYEQYF
TRBJ2-1,TRBD2,medium-sized,TRBV6-8,TGTGCCAGCAGTTACCCCCCTCGTAGGACTAGCATTAATGAGCAGTTCTTC,CASSYPPRRTSINEQFF
TRBJ1-1,NA,medium-sized,TRBV11-3,TGTGCCAGCAGCCCCCACCATATGAACACTGAAGCTTTCTTT,CASSPHHMNTEAFF
TRBJ2-7,TRBD1,large,TRBV19,TGTGCCAGTAGTACCCCCTCAGGGGGCAGGAACGAGCAGTACTTC,CASSTPSGGRNEQYF
TRBJ2-1,NA,large,TRBV28,TGTGCCAGCAGCTCCCGGACAGTCAATGAGCAGTTCTTC,CASSSRTVNEQFF
TRBJ2-7,NA,few,TRBV1,TGCGCCAGCAGCCAAGAGGCCCCGGGACTAGCGGGAGTGTCGTACGAGCAGTACTTC,CASSQEAPGLAGVSYEQYF
TRBJ1-2,NA,NA,TRBV9,TGTGCCAGCAGCGTGGGGGGAATGACGAAAGGCTACACCTTC,CASSVGGMTKGYTF
TRBJ2-6,NA,few,TRBV14,TGTGCCAGCAGAGGGACGGGTGGTGGTGGGGCCAACGTCCTGACTTTC,CASRGTGGGGANVLTF
TRBJ1-5,NA,few,TRBV9,TGTGCCAGCAGCGGGGGGAACAATCAGCCCCAGCATTTT,CASSGGNNQPQHF
TRBJ2-7,TRBD2,NA,TRBV5-1,TGCGCCAGCAGCTTGGCGGCTAGCGGGATGGGCGAGCAGTACTTC,CASSLAASGMGEQYF
TRBJ2-7,TRBD1,NA,TRBV19,TGTGCCAGTAGCGGGACAGGGGGCACCTACGAGCAGTACTTC,CASSGTGGTYEQYF
TRBJ2-1,TRBD2,NA,TRBV30,TGTGCCTGGAGTCCGCTAGGACTAGCGGGATACAATGAGCAGTTCTTC,CAWSPLGLAGYNEQFF
TRBJ1-5,NA,NA,TRBV16,TGTGCCAGCAGCCAATCGAAAGGTAATCAGCCCCAGCATTTT,CASSQSKGNQPQHF
TRBJ2-7,NA,NA,TRBV28,TGTGCCAGCAGTTTATCCCCAGGGGGGCCTTCCTACTACGAGCAGTACTTC,CASSLSPGGPSYYEQYF
TRBJ2-7,NA,NA,TRBV28,TGTGCCAGCAGTCTCTGGGTCCACGAGCAGTACTTC,CASSLWVHEQYF
TRBJ1-1,NA,medium-sized,TRBV9,TGTGCCAGCAGCGCCGCCGGGAACACTGAAGCTTTCTTT,CASSAAGNTEAFF
TRBJ1-2,NA,few,TRBV19,TGTGCCAGTACCCAAAAAGGGGGGACGGATTATGGCTACACCTTC,CASTQKGGTDYGYTF
TRBJ1-5,NA,NA,TRBV15,TGTGCCACCAGCAGAGATACGAGCCTCCAAGGTCAGCCCCAGCATTTT,CATSRDTSLQGQPQHF
TRBJ1-1,NA,large,TRBV28,TGTGCCAGCAGTCCCGGACTGTTGAGGCCCACTGAAGCTTTCTTT,CASSPGLLRPTEAFF
TRBJ1-4,NA,NA,TRBV19,TGTGCCAGTAGTATCGGGAGGGATCGAGGAAAACTGTTTTTT,CASSIGRDRGKLFF